This T cell receptor (beta chain) was obtained from a study of T cell responses to AZD1222 COVID-19 vaccine. Findings and limits, study-wide: Clonal diversity may have been underestimated, and the donors were mostly white British, with more females than males. Only 5 or 6 AZD1222 recipients tested seropositive at baseline. Repertoires were collected only later (after the peak T cell response had occurred). Along spike, vaccine-associated CD4 TCRs were found throughout, with dominance at 160-218 and 743-854.

The method was immunoSEQ multiplex PCR; TCRdb's version includes in-frame clones alone and lacks a portion of them. The table shows roughly 120,000 clones, with 70% to 90% occurring only once. Per germline, CDR1 MNHEY and CDR2 SVGAGI. The CDR3 loop spans 15 amino acids. The J segment lost 3 bases and the V segment lost 3 bases, leaving 2 bases of the junction unmatched. On this clone: The antigen is unknown.

The sequence was obtained from an adult in good health. Sequenced material: peripheral blood, taken on day 0 of AZD1222 vaccination. The chain combines TRBV6-5 with TRBJ1-4; 9 nucleotides match TRBD1. The CDR3 DNA is TGTGCCAGCAGTTATGGGACAGGGTCTAATGAAAAACTGTTTTTT. The encoded protein is CASSYGTGSNEKLFF.